The 29 T cell receptor beta chains below all came from one sample that was sequenced in a study of control samples from healthy donors and cancer patients. Clones were read by immunoSEQ multiplex PCR, and TCRdb kept only the in-frame ones, dropping some. The sample records under 200,000 clones, roughly 94% being singletons. The sample comprised blood. The receptors originated from a woman aged 40 to 50 in good health.

The chain carries TRBV11-2 and TRBJ2-2; 9 bases are shared with TRBD1. The CDR3 totals 17 residues. Germline V gives CDR1 SGHAT, CDR2 FQNNGV. V lost 5 bases, J lost 3 bases, and 10 bases stayed unmatched. CDR3 bases: TGTGCCAGCAGCCTGAGTCCGGGACAGGGATACACCGGGGAGCTGTTTTTT. Amino acids: CASSLSPGQGYTGELFF.

CDR3 sequence: CASSIGTRSGSDQPQHF. DNA of the CDR3: TGTGCCAGCAGCATCGGAACGAGGTCAGGCTCAGATCAGCCCCAGCATTTT. The rearrangement links TRBV7-2 to TRBJ1-5; no reliable D call. With 5 bases removed from V and 5 bases from J, the gap between germline ends came to 22 bases. CDR1 is SGHTA, CDR2 FQGNSA, per germline. This CDR3 has 17 residues.

The V gene is TRBV4-3, the J gene TRBJ2-5; 7 bases line up with TRBD1. This CDR3 is built from 14 residues. The J segment lost 4 bases and the V segment lost 2 bases, leaving 4 bases of the junction unmatched. In germline, CDR1 is LGHNA, CDR2 YSLEER. DNA for the CDR3: TGCGCCAGCAGCCAAAAACAGGGGTCAGAGACCCAGTACTTC. Protein: CASSQKQGSETQYF.

The chain combines TRBV29-1 with TRBJ2-7; D perhaps matches TRBD1 (7 bases). Germline assignment: CDR1 SQVTM and CDR2 ANQGSEA. The V end was cut by 6 bases, the J end by 6 bases, with 18 bases between. CDR3 length: 13 residues. The CDR3 loop is CSVVKGQEGEQYF. The CDR3 region has the DNA TGCAGCGTGGTGAAAGGACAGGAGGGCGAGCAGTACTTC.

The chain carries TRBV2 and TRBJ1-4, with 8 bases aligning to TRBD1. With V trimmed by 2 bases and J by 10 bases, 9 bases remained unmatched. Germline CDR1 SNHLY, CDR2 FYNNEI. The CDR3 consists of 15 residues. The CDR3 sequence is CASSELTGAEVKLFF. The CDR3 DNA reads TGTGCCAGCAGTGAATTGACAGGGGCGGAGGTAAAACTGTTTTTT.

V gene TRBV19 combines with J gene TRBJ1-5; D gene ambiguous. Trimming left V 3 bases short and J 2 bases short, with 14 bases between. Germline CDR1 is LNHDA and CDR2 is SQIVND (reference sequence). This CDR3 contains 16 residues. The CDR3 reads CASSISRIPGNQPQHF. The CDR3 DNA follows: TGTGCCAGTAGTATCTCCAGGATTCCTGGCAATCAGCCCCAGCATTTT.

The chain links TRBV7-2 to TRBJ1-2, with a possible D match to TRBD1 (6 bases). This CDR3 contains 14 residues. The V end lost 2 bases, the J end lost 6 bases, and 13 bases lay between the germline ends. Germline assignment: CDR1 SGHTA and CDR2 FQGNSA. Here the CDR3 DNA reads TGTGCCAGCAGCTTAAATTCAGGGGAAAATGGCTACACCTTC. Protein sequence: CASSLNSGENGYTF.

The chain carries TRBV7-9 and TRBJ1-3; weak D call: TRBD1 (5 bases). The germline V and J ends were trimmed by 4 bases and 3 bases, with 10 bases remaining between them. The CDR3 length is 14 residues. From germline, CDR1 is SEHNR and CDR2 FQNEAQ (reference sequence). CDR3 coding DNA: TGTGCCAGCAGCTCAGGGATAGGTGGAAACACCATATATTTT. This gives the protein CASSSGIGGNTIYF. The variable domain in full, completed from reference TRBV7-9 and TRBJ1-3, reads DTGVSQNPRHKITKRGQNVTFRCDPISEHNRLYWYRQTLGQGPEFLTYFQNEAQLEKSRLLSDRFSAERPKGSFSTLEIQRTEQGDSAMYLCASSSGIGGNTIYFGEGSWLTVV.

The rearrangement uses TRBV15 and TRBJ1-1; D gene ambiguous. Trimming left V 0 bases short and J 5 bases short, with 4 bases between. Germline V lookup: CDR1 LNHNV, CDR2 YYDKDF (reference sequence). The CDR3 is 12 amino acids. The CDR3 sequence is CATSREGTEAFF. The CDR3 DNA follows: TGTGCCACCAGCAGAGAGGGGACTGAAGCTTTCTTT.

The chain employs TRBV27 and TRBJ1-6; D unclear. V was trimmed by 5 bases and J by 9 bases, leaving 14 bases between them. The CDR3 covers 14 residues. The germline CDR1 and CDR2 sequences are MNHEY and SMNVEV (reference sequence). The CDR3 DNA sequence: TGTGCCAGCAGTAGCTTAGAGTCGGGTTCACCCCTCCACTTT. Its translation is CASSSLESGSPLHF.

This chain uses TRBV7-2 with TRBJ2-7; 9 bases are a match to TRBD1. Losses at the gene ends were 5 bases for V and 4 bases for J; bases not matched to a gene: 9. This CDR3 is 15 amino acids long. Germline V gene sequence: CDR1 SGHTA, CDR2 FQGNSA. The CDR3 region is CASSIQGAGVYEQYF. As DNA, the CDR3 is TGTGCCAGCAGCATACAGGGGGCAGGGGTTTACGAGCAGTACTTC.

The chain combines TRBV14 with TRBJ2-5; possible D gene TRBD1, 6 bases. CDR1 SGHDN and CDR2 FVKESK come from the germline V gene. Trimming left V 0 bases short and J 5 bases short, with 10 bases between. This CDR3 spans 14 amino acids. As DNA, the CDR3 is TGTGCCAGCAGCCAAGATAGGGGGTCGGAGACCCAGTACTTC. This encodes CASSQDRGSETQYF.

This clone came up once. This sequence joins TRBV27 and TRBJ1-5; D unresolved. The CDR3 has 15 amino acids. V lost 4 bases to trimming and J lost 0 bases, with 10 bases between them. Germline CDR1 and CDR2: MNHEY and SMNVEV (reference sequence). DNA for the CDR3: TGTGCCAGCAGTTGGTCGGGGAGTAGCAATCAGCCCCAGCATTTT. It codes for CASSWSGSSNQPQHF.

J is TRBJ1-1 and V is TRBV18, with D possibly being TRBD1 (6 bases). The germline V and J ends were trimmed by 3 bases and 6 bases, with 14 bases remaining between them. CDR1 and CDR2 (germline): KGHSH, LQKENI. CDR3 length: 14 amino acids. The CDR3 DNA sequence: TGTGCCAGCTCACCGGTAGGGGGGATGGCTGAAGCTTTCTTT. Translation: CASSPVGGMAEAFF.

The rearrangement uses TRBV2 and TRBJ1-1; D not resolved. The V gene's germline CDR1 is SNHLY and CDR2 FYNNEI. The V end was cut by 6 bases, the J end by 5 bases, with 10 bases between. The CDR3 totals 12 residues. As DNA, the CDR3 is TGTGCCAGCAGGACTGACATTACTGAAGCTTTCTTT. Translating it yields CASRTDITEAFF.

This clone was seen once. The chain joins TRBV7-9 to TRBJ1-2; D ambiguous. CDR1 is SEHNR, CDR2 FQNEAQ, per germline (reference sequence). The CDR3 loop spans 14 amino acids. Trimming left V 5 bases short and J 7 bases short, with 17 bases between. DNA for the CDR3: TGTGCCAGCAGCCGCGCCATCGAAGGAAGTGGCTACACCTTC. Translating gives CASSRAIEGSGYTF.

V gene TRBV18 combines with J gene TRBJ2-1, with unresolved D. The germline CDR1 and CDR2 sequences are KGHSH and LQKENI. V was cut by 3 bases and J by 9 bases, with 9 bases left in between. This CDR3 has 12 amino acids. CDR3 bases: TGTGCCAGCTCACCTCAAGATACTGAGCAGTTCTTC. It codes for CASSPQDTEQFF.

The V gene is TRBV12-3 or TRBV12-4, the J gene TRBJ1-1; D remains ambiguous. V lost 3 bases and J 7 bases, leaving 12 bases between the germline ends. The CDR3 totals 13 residues. The CDR3: CASSLSRSVEAFF. CDR3 nucleotide sequence: TGTGCCAGCAGTTTGAGCAGGAGTGTTGAAGCTTTCTTT.

The rearrangement uses TRBV7-9 and TRBJ2-7, with D unclear. The CDR3 extends over 12 amino acids. V was cut by 0 bases and J by 2 bases, with 2 bases left in between. The germline V gene has CDR1 SEHNR and CDR2 FQNEAQ (reference sequence). In DNA, the CDR3 is TGTGCCAGCAGCTTAGCAGCCTACGAGCAGTACTTC. As protein: CASSLAAYEQYF.

J is TRBJ1-6 and V is TRBV6-2 or TRBV6-3; D is ambiguous. This CDR3 has 11 amino acids. Germline CDR1 reads MNHEY; CDR2 reads SVGEGT. Trimming shortened V by 6 bases and J by 14 bases, and 11 bases separated the two germline ends. The CDR3 region is CASSPSMALHF. The CDR3 DNA is TGTGCCAGCAGCCCATCGATGGCCCTCCACTTT.

The genes are TRBV19 and TRBJ1-3; tentative D call: TRBD1 (5 bases). Between the trimmed V and J ends, which lost 5 bases and 0 bases, there was a span of 11 bases. The CDR3 totals 15 residues. Germline V CDR1 and CDR2: LNHDA, SQIVND (reference sequence). CDR3 in DNA: TGTGCCAGTAGTCGGCAGGGAGACTCTGGAAACACCATATATTTT. Translation gives CASSRQGDSGNTIYF.

This rearrangement joins TRBV9 to TRBJ2-5, with TRBD1 as a possible D gene (6 bases). The CDR3 is 14 residues long. The germline V gene encodes CDR1 SGDLS and CDR2 YYNGEE. Trimming pared 5 bases from V and 5 bases from J, leaving 16 bases between. As DNA, the CDR3 is TGTGCCAGCAGTCCGCAGGGGTCGGGCGAGACCCAGTACTTC. Amino acids: CASSPQGSGETQYF. The full variable domain, with the rest looked up from reference TRBV9 and TRBJ2-5, is DSGVTQTPKHLITATGQRVTLRCSPRSGDLSVYWYQQSLDQGLQFLIQYYNGEERAKGNILERFSAQQFPDLHSELNLSSLELGDSALYFCASSPQGSGETQYFGPGTRLLVL.

The chain uses TRBV5-6 and TRBJ1-4; tentatively, D is TRBD1 (5 bases). The CDR3 has 14 amino acids. V lost 5 bases, J lost 10 bases, and 18 bases lay in between. Germline CDR1 reads SGHDT; CDR2 reads YYEEEE. The CDR3 region is CASRVGAGSGKLFF. The CDR3, as DNA: TGTGCCAGCAGAGTTGGGGCAGGGAGTGGAAAACTGTTTTTT.

This sequence joins TRBV7-2 and TRBJ2-3; no reliable D call. CDR3 length: 16 amino acids. V was clipped by 4 bases and J by 2 bases, with 16 bases between them. Per the germline V gene, CDR1 is SGHTA and CDR2 is FQGNSA. CDR3 region: CASSYRHTTTTDTQYF. CDR3 DNA sequence: TGTGCCAGCAGCTACAGACATACGACCACCACAGATACGCAGTATTTT.

The V gene is TRBV30, the J gene TRBJ2-1; no definite D call. Trimming left V 1 base short and J 6 bases short, with 7 bases between. Germline V gene sequence: CDR1 GTSNPN, CDR2 SVGIG (reference sequence). This CDR3 spans 12 amino acids. The CDR3: CAWSDNFNEQFF. The CDR3 coding sequence is TGTGCCTGGAGTGATAATTTCAATGAGCAGTTCTTC.

V usage is TRBV5-1 and J usage is TRBJ1-2; 8 nucleotides agree with TRBD1. Germline CDR1 is SGHRS and CDR2 is YFSETQ. The CDR3 consists of 19 residues. The ends lost 1 base at V and 2 bases at J; junction bases unmatched: 16. The CDR3 loop is CASSLIERTGLLRNYGYTF. The CDR3 DNA reads as TGCGCCAGCAGCTTGATTGAGAGGACAGGGCTCTTGAGGAACTATGGCTACACCTTC.

The V gene is TRBV7-8, the J gene TRBJ1-6; the match to TRBD1 covers 7 bases. Trimming took 5 bases from V and 10 from J; bases not matched to a gene: 8. Germline CDR1 SGHVS, CDR2 FQNEAQ. The CDR3 extends over 14 amino acids. In nucleotides, the CDR3 is TGTGCCAGCAGCCCAAGACAGGGCGAGTCACCCCTCCACTTT. It codes for CASSPRQGESPLHF.

This clone appeared a single time. The rearrangement links TRBV12-3 or TRBV12-4 to TRBJ1-3, with D unresolved. The V and J ends lost 6 bases and 4 bases respectively, with 7 bases between them. The CDR3 length is 12 residues. The CDR3 here is CASRAGGNTIYF. Written as DNA, the CDR3 is TGTGCCAGCAGGGCGGGGGGAAACACCATATATTTT.

In its sample, this clone was seen many times. This chain uses TRBV18 with TRBJ2-5; no firm D call. V dropped 2 bases and J dropped 5 bases, with 21 bases sitting between them. The length of the CDR3 is 17 residues. The germline V gene has CDR1 KGHSH and CDR2 LQKENI. CDR3 sequence (DNA): TGTGCCAGCTCACCAGATAGTGCTTCCCCTCTCGTGGAGACCCAGTACTTC. Its translation: CASSPDSASPLVETQYF.